This T cell receptor beta chain appears in the sequencing data of a study of cytomegalovirus exposure and HLA in healthy donors. The study, taken as a whole, reports: A later analysis linked a missense DCLRE1C variant to TCR beta V- and J-gene trimming.

The PCR contained 60 Vbeta and 13 Jbeta primers. Method: immunoSEQ multiplex PCR; TCRdb's copy keeps in-frame clones and lacks some. Of about 160,000 clones listed, almost 80% were seen once; the top ten hold just under 1%. Germline V lookup: CDR1 LNHNV, CDR2 YYDKDF (reference sequence). Trimming left V 1 base short and J 4 bases short, with 13 bases between. CDR3 size: 15 residues. At the time of sampling, donors were nominally healthy, though unrecorded immune exposures were likely. A note on this clone: The antigen remains unidentified.

The sample taken for sequencing was PBMCs. The sequence was obtained from a woman aged 45-60 years in good health and CMV-seropositive. This chain connects TRBV15 to TRBJ1-2; weak D call: TRBD1 (6 bases). CDR3 sequence: CATSRAGRGIYGYTF. The DNA for the CDR3 is TGTGCCACCAGCAGAGCCGGCAGGGGCATCTATGGCTACACCTTC.